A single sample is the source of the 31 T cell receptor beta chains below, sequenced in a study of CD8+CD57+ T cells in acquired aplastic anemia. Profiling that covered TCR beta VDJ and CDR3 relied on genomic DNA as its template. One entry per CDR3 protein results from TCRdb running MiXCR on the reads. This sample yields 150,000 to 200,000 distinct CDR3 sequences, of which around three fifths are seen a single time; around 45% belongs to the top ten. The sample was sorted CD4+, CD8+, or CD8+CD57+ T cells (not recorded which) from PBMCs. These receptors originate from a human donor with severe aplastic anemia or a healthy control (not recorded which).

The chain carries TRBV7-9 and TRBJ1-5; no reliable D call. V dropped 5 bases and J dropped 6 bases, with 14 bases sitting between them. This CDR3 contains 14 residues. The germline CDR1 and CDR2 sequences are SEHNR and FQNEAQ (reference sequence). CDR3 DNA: TGTGCCAGCAGCCCCTCGAGGTACAGTCAGCCCCAGCATTTT. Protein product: CASSPSRYSQPQHF.

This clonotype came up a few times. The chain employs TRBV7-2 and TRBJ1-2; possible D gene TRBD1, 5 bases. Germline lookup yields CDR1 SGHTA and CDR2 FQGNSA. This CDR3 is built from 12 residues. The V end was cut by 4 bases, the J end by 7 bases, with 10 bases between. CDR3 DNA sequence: TGTGCCAGCAGCTCCCTGACAGTTGGCTACACCTTC. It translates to CASSSLTVGYTF.

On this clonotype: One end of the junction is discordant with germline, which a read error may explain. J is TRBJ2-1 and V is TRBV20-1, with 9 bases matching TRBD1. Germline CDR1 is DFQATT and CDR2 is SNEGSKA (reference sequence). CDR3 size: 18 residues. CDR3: CSAPQGAGSGSSYSEQFF. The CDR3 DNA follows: TGCAGTGCACCACAGGGGGCGGGTTCGGGGAGCTCCTACAGTGAGCAGTTCTTC.

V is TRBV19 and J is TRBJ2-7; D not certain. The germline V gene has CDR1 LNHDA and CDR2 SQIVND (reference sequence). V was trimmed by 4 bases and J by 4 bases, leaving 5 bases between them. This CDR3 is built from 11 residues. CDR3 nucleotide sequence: TGTGCCAGTAGTAACCAGTACGAGCAGTACTTC. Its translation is CASSNQYEQYF.

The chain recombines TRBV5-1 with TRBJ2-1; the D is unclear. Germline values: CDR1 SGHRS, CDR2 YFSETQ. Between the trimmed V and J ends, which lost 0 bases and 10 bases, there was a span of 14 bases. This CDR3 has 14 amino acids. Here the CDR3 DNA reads TGCGCCAGCAGCTTGGGCTGGGGTAATAACGAGCAGTTCTTC. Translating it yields CASSLGWGNNEQFF.

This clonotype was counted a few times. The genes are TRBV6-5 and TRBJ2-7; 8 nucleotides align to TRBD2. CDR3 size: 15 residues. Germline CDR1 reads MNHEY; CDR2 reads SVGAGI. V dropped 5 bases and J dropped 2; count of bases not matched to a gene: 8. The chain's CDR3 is CASSAQTSEAYEQYF. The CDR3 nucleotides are TGTGCCAGCAGTGCTCAGACTAGCGAGGCCTACGAGCAGTACTTC.

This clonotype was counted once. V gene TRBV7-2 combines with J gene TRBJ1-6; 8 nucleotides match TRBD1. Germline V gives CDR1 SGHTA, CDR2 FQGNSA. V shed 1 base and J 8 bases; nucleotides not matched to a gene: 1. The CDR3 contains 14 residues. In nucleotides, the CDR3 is TGTGCCAGCAGCTTAGGGACAGGGTATTCACCCCTCCACTTT. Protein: CASSLGTGYSPLHF.

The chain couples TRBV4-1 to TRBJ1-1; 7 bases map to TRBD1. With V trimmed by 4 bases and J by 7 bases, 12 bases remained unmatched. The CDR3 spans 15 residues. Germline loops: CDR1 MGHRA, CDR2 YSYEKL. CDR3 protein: CASSRVYRGVDEAFF. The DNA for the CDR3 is TGCGCCAGCAGCCGAGTATACAGGGGAGTGGATGAAGCTTTCTTT.

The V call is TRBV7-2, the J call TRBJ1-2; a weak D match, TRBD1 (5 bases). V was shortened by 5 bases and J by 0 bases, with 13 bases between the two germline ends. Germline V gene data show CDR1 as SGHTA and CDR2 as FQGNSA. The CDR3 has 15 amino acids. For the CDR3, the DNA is TGTGCCAGCAGCACACGGGGACTGACTAACTATGGCTACACCTTC. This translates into CASSTRGLTNYGYTF.

The CDR3 protein is CASSLAGTRGSSYEQYF. The CDR3 region has the DNA TGTGCCAGCAGCTTAGCCGGGACTAGAGGGTCCTCCTACGAGCAGTACTTC. The chain employs TRBV25-1 and TRBJ2-7; the match to TRBD2 covers 8 bases. The CDR3 covers 17 residues. The V and J ends lost 6 bases and 0 bases, in that order; junction bases with no gene match: 13. The germline V gene encodes CDR1 MGHDK and CDR2 SYGVNS.

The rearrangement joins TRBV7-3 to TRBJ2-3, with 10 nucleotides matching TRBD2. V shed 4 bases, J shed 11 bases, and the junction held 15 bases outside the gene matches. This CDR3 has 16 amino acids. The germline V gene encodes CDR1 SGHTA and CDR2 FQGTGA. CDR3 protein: CASSSPTSGRRGEQYF. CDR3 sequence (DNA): TGTGCCAGCAGCTCCCCGACTAGCGGGCGCCGCGGGGAGCAGTATTTT.

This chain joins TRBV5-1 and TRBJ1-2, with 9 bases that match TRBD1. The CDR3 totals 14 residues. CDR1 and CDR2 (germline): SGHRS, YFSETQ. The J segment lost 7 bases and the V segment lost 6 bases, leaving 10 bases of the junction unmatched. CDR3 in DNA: TGCGCCAGCATCCCTTTTACAGGGGGCCCTGGCTACACCTTC. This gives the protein CASIPFTGGPGYTF. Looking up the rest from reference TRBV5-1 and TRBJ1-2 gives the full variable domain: KAGVTQTPRYLIKTRGQQVTLSCSPISGHRSVSWYQQTPGQGLQFLFEYFSETQRNKGNFPGRFSGRQFSNSRSEMNVSTLELGDSALYLCASIPFTGGPGYTFGSGTRLTVV.

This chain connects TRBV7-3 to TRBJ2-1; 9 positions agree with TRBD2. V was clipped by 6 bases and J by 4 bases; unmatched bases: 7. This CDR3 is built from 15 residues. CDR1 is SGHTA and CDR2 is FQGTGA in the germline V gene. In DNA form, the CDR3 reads TGTGCCAGCAGTGTCAATCTAGCGGGGTACAATGAGCAGTTCTTC. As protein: CASSVNLAGYNEQFF.

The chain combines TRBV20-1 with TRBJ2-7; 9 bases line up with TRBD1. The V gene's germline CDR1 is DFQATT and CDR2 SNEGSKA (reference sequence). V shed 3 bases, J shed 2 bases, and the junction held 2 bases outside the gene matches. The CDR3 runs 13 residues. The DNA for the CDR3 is TGCAGTGCTAGGTACAGGGGGCCCTACGAGCAGTACTTC. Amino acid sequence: CSARYRGPYEQYF.

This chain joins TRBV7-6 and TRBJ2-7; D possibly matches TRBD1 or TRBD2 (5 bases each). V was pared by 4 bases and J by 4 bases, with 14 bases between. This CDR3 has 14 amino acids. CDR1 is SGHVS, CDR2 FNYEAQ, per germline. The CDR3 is CASSSSGPRYEQYF. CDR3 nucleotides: TGTGCCAGCAGCTCTTCGGGACCTCGGTACGAGCAGTACTTC.

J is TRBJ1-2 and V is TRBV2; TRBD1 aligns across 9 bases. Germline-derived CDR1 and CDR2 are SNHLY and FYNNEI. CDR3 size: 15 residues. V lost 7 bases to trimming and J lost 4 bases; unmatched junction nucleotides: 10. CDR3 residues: CASTPDRGAGYGYTF. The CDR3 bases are TGTGCCAGCACTCCGGACAGGGGCGCTGGCTATGGCTACACCTTC.

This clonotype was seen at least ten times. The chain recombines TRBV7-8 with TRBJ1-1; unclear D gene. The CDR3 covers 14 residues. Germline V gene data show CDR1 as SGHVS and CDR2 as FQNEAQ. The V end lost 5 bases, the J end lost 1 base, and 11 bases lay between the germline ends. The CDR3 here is CASSAQWGNTEAFF. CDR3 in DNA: TGTGCCAGCAGCGCCCAATGGGGGAACACTGAAGCTTTCTTT. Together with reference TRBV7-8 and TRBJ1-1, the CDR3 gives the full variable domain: GAGVSQSPRYKVAKRGQDVALRCDPISGHVSLFWYQQALGQGPEFLTYFQNEAQLDKSGLPSDRFFAERPEGSVSTLKIQRTQQEDSAVYLCASSAQWGNTEAFFGQGTRLTVV.

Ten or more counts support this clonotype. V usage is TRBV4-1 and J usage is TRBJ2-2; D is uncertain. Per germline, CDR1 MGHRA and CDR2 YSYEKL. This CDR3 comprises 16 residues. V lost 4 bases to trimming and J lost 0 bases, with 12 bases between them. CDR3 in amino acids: CASSLPTPPNTGELFF. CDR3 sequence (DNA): TGCGCCAGCAGCCTCCCGACACCTCCGAACACCGGGGAGCTGTTTTTT.

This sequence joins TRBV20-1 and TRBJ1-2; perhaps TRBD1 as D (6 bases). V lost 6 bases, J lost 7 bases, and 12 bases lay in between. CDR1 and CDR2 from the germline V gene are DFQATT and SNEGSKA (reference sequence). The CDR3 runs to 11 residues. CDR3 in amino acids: CSADWTAGYTF. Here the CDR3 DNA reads TGCAGTGCCGATTGGACAGCTGGCTACACCTTC.

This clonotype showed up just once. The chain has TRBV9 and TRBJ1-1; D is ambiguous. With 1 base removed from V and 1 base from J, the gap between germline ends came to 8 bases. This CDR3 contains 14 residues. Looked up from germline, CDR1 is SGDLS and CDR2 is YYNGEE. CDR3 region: CASSVLFTNTEAFF. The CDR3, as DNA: TGTGCCAGCAGCGTACTATTCACGAACACTGAAGCTTTCTTT.

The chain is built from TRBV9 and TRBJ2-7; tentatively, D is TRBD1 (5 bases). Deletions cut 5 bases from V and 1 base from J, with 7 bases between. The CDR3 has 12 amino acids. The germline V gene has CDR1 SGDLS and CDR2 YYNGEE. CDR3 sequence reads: CASRAGSYEQYF. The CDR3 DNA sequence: TGTGCCAGCAGGGCAGGGTCCTACGAGCAGTACTTC. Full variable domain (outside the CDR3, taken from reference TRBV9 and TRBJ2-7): DSGVTQTPKHLITATGQRVTLRCSPRSGDLSVYWYQQSLDQGLQFLIQYYNGEERAKGNILERFSAQQFPDLHSELNLSSLELGDSALYFCASRAGSYEQYFGPGTRLTVT.

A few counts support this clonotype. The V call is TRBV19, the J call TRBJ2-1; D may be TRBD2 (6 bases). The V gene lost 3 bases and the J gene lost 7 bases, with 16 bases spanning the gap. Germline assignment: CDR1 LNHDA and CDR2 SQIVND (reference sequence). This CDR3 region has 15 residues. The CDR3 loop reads CASSIIGGESNEQFF. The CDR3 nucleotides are TGTGCCAGTAGTATCATTGGCGGGGAGAGTAATGAGCAGTTCTTC.

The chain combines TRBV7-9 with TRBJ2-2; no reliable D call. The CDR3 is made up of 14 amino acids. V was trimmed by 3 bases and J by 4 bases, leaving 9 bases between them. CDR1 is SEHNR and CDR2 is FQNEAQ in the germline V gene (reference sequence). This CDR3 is CASSLALITGELFF. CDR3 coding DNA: TGTGCCAGCAGCTTGGCCCTTATCACCGGGGAGCTGTTTTTT.

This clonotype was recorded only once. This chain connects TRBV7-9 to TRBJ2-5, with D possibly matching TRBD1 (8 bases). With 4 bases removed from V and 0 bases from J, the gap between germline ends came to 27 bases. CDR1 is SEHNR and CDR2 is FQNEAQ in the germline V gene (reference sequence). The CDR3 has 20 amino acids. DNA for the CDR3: TGTGCCAGCAGCTCCACAGGGGGGGGGCTCTTGTGTCCTGACCAAGAGACCCAGTACTTC. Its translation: CASSSTGGGLLCPDQETQYF.

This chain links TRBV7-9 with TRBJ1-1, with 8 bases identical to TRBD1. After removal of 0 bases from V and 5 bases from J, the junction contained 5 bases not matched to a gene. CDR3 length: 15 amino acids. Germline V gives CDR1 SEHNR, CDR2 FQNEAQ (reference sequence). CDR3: CASSLAARGRTEAFF. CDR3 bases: TGTGCCAGCAGCTTAGCAGCCAGGGGGCGGACTGAAGCTTTCTTT.

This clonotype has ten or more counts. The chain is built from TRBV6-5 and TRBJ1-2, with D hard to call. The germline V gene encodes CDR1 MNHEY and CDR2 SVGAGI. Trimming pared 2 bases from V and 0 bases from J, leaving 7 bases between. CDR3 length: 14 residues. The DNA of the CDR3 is TGTGCCAGCAGTTACCATGCAGCTAACTATGGCTACACCTTC. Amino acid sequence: CASSYHAANYGYTF.

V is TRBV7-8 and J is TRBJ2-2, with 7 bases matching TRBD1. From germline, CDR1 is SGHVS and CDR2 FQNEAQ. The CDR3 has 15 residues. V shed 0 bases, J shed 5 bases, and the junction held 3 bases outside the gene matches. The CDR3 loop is CASSLAPTGTGELFF. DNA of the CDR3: TGTGCCAGCAGCTTAGCCCCGACAGGGACCGGGGAGCTGTTTTTT.

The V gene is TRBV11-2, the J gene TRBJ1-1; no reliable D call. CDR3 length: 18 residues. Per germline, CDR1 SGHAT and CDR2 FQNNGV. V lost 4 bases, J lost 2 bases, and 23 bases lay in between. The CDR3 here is CASSSVLALEGSNTEAFF. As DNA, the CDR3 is TGTGCCAGCAGCTCCGTGTTGGCCCTAGAAGGCTCTAACACTGAAGCTTTCTTT.

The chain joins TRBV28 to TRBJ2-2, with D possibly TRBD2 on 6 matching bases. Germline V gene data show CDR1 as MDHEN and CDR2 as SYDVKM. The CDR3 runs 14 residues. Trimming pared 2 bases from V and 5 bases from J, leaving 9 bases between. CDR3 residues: CASSLVGGTGELFF. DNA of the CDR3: TGTGCCAGCAGTTTAGTCGGGGGAACCGGGGAGCTGTTTTTT.

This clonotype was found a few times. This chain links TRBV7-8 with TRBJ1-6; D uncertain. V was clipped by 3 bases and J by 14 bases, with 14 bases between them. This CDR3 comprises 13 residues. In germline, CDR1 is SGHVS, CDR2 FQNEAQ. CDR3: CASSLRDSQALHF. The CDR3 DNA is TGTGCCAGCAGCTTGCGGGATAGTCAGGCCCTCCACTTT.

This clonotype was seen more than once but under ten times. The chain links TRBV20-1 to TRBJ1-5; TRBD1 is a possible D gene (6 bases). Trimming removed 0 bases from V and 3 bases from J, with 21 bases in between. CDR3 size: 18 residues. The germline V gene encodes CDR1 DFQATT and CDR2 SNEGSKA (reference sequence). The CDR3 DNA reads TGCAGTGCTAGAGATTCTGCCGCGGCAGGGGCGAACAATCAGCCCCAGCATTTT. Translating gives CSARDSAAAGANNQPQHF.